A single sample gave rise to the 4 T cell receptor beta chains below, sequenced in a study of metastatic and nonmetastatic thyroid tumors. Every patient was untreated before thyroid surgery. TCRdb re-called the PCR reads via MiXCR. The sample lists around 8,000 clones, less than 35% occurring once. The source material was tumor tissue. The origin of the receptors is a male donor with papillary thyroid cancer or a benign thyroid nodule (not recorded which). Some clones in this sample may be carry-over from other donors' samples.

The gene calls are TRBV18 and TRBJ1-1, with D uncertain. There are 15 residues in the CDR3. V was clipped by 0 bases and J by 1 base, with 9 bases between them. Looked up from germline, CDR1 is KGHSH and CDR2 is LQKENI. The CDR3 spells CASSPPGKRNTEAFF. In DNA form, the CDR3 reads TGTGCCAGCTCACCACCGGGGAAGAGGAACACTGAAGCTTTCTTT.

The rearrangement uses TRBV27 and TRBJ1-1; D is possibly TRBD1 (5 bases). The CDR3 has 14 amino acids. V lost 8 bases, J lost 7 bases, and 20 bases lay in between. From germline, CDR1 is MNHEY and CDR2 SMNVEV (reference sequence). CDR3 in DNA: TGTGCCAGCGGTAGTGGGGCGTTCGTACATGAAGCTTTCTTT. This sequence encodes CASGSGAFVHEAFF.

This clone is termed medium-sized. The chain uses TRBV28 and TRBJ1-5; 9 bases fit TRBD1. Germline V gene lookup returns CDR1 MDHEN and CDR2 SYDVKM. CDR3 size: 14 residues. Germline trimming cut 3 bases from V and 9 bases from J; bases unmatched to any gene: 6. CDR3 DNA: TGTGCCAGCAGTTTGGAAACAGGGGGCACGCCCCAGCATTTT. Protein product: CASSLETGGTPQHF.

This clone turned up a few times. The chain links TRBV2 to TRBJ2-3, with 7 nucleotides matching TRBD2. This CDR3 has 14 amino acids. CDR1 and CDR2 from the germline V gene are SNHLY and FYNNEI. V was pared by 9 bases and J by 0 bases, with 6 bases of the junction left unmatched. Here the CDR3 DNA reads TGTGCCAGTTGGAAACTAGCGAGCACAGATACGCAGTATTTT. It specifies CASWKLASTDTQYF.